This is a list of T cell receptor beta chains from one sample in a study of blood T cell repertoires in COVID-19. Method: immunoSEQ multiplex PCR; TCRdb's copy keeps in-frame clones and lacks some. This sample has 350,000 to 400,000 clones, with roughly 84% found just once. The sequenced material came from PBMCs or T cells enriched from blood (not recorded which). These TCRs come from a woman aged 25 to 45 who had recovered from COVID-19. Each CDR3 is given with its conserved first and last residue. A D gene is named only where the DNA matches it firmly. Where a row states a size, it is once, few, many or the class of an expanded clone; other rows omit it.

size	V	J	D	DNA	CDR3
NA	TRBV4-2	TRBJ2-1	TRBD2	TGTGCCAGCAGCCAAGGGGCGACTAGCGGAACGTCCTACAATGAGCAGTTCTTC	CASSQGATSGTSYNEQFF
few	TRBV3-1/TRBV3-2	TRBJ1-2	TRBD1	TGTGCCAGCGGCCAACAGCCTTCAGGGGGGTCTGGCTACACCTTC	CASGQQPSGGSGYTF
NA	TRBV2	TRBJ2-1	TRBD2	TGTGCCAGCAGTGAAAGCGGGAGGGCCTACAATGAGCAGTTCTTC	CASSESGRAYNEQFF
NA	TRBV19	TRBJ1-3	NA	TGTGCCAGTAGTATTTTAAAGGGGAAGATCTCTGGAAACACCATATATTTT	CASSILKGKISGNTIYF
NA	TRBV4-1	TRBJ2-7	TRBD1	TGCGCCAGCACCCTGGGACAGGGAGTCGACGAGCAGTACTTC	CASTLGQGVDEQYF
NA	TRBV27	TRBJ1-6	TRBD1	TGTGCCAGTACCCGACGACAGGGGTGGAATTCACCCCTCCACTTT	CASTRRQGWNSPLHF
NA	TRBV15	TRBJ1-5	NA	TGTGCCACCAGCCACCAGGGGAGCAATCAGCCCCAGCATTTT	CATSHQGSNQPQHF
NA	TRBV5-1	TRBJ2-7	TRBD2	TGCGCCAGCAGCTTCCTAGCGGGAGGTACCTACGAGCAGTACTTC	CASSFLAGGTYEQYF
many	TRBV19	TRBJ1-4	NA	TGTGCCAGTAGTATAGTTACCGGCGGTAATGAAAAACTGTTTTTT	CASSIVTGGNEKLFF
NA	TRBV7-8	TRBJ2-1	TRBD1	TGTGCCAGCAGCCCCCGGGACAGCGCCTACAATGAGCAGTTCTTC	CASSPRDSAYNEQFF
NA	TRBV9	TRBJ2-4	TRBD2	TGTGCCAGCAGCGATTACAGCGGGGACGCCAAAAACATTCAGTACTTC	CASSDYSGDAKNIQYF
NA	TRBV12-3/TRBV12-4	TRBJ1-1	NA	TGTGCCAGCAGTTTAGCGCTGACAGCGGAAGCTTTCTTT	CASSLALTAEAFF
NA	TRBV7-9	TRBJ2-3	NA	TGTGCCAGCGAGTGGACAGATACGCAGTATTTT	CASEWTDTQYF
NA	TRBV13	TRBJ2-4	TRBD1	TGTGCCAGCAGCTTTCAAACACAAACAGGGGTCTGGGCAAACATTCAGTACTTC	CASSFQTQTGVWANIQYF
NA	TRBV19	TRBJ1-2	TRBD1	TGTGCCAGGAACAGACAGGGGCAGGGTGGCTACACCTTC	CARNRQGQGGYTF
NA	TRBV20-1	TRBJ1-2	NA	TGCAGTGCTAGTACAGGGTCTAACTATGGCTACACCTTC	CSASTGSNYGYTF
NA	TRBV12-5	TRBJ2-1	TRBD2	TGTGCTAGTGGTTTGGTCGGCGGGAGGGCCGGAGATGAGCAGTTCTTC	CASGLVGGRAGDEQFF
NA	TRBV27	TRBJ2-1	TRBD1	TGTGCCAGCAGTCCCGGACAGGGAATGAACTACAATGAGCAGTTCTTC	CASSPGQGMNYNEQFF
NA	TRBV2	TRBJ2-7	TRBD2	TGTGCCAGCAGTATACTAGCGGGAGCTGTTTACGAGCAGTACTTC	CASSILAGAVYEQYF
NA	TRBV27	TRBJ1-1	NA	TGTGCCAGCATTCCAACTCCAGGCGGGACTGAAGCTTTCTTT	CASIPTPGGTEAFF
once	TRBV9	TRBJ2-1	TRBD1	TGTGCCAGCAGCGCTGGGACAGGGGCCCACAATGAGCAGTTCTTC	CASSAGTGAHNEQFF
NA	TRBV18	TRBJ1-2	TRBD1	TGTGCCAGCTCACGGAGCAACAGGGGGCTTGAGGGCTACACCTTC	CASSRSNRGLEGYTF
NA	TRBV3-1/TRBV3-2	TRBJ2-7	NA	TGTGCCAGCAGCCAAGATGGACACCTCCCTTCATCCTACGAGCAGTACTTC	CASSQDGHLPSSYEQYF
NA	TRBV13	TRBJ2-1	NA	TGTGCCAGCAGCCTACGTGGGGCCGGGGAGCAGTTCTTC	CASSLRGAGEQFF
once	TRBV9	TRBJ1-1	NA	TGTGCCAGCAGCGGTCCAGAGAACACTGAAGCTTTCTTT	CASSGPENTEAFF
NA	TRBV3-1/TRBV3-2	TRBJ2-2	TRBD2	TGTGCCAGCAGCCAAGAACTAGCGGGGGGCCTAAACACCGGGGAGCTGTTTTTT	CASSQELAGGLNTGELFF
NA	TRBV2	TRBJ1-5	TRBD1	TGTGCCAGCAGTGAACAGGGGGCAGGGGGTAATCAGCCCCAGCATTTT	CASSEQGAGGNQPQHF
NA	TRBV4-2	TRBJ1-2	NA	TGTGCCAGCAGCCAAGACCATCCCCCGGGGTATGGCTACACCTTC	CASSQDHPPGYGYTF
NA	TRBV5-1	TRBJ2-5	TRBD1	TGCGCCAGCAGCTTGACAGGGGGAATCTTGGAAGAGACCCAGTACTTC	CASSLTGGILEETQYF
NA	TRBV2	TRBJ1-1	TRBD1	TGTGCCAGCATCCCGGACAGGGAAACTGAAGCTTTCTTT	CASIPDRETEAFF
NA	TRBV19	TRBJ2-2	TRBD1	TGTGCCAGTAGTACGACAGGGATTAGCGGGGAGCTGTTTTTT	CASSTTGISGELFF
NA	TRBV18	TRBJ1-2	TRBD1	TGTGCCAGCTCACACGGACAGGGCGACCTTAACTATGGCTACACCTTC	CASSHGQGDLNYGYTF
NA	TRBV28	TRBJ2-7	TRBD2	TGTGCCAGCAGTTTACCCGCGACTAGCGGGGCCTACGAGCAGTACTTC	CASSLPATSGAYEQYF
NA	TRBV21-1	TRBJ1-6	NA	TGTGCCAGCAGCGATTGGACAGCATATAATTCACCCCTCCACTTT	CASSDWTAYNSPLHF
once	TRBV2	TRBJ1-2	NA	TGTGCCAGCAGTGGAAACAGCCAATACTATGGCTACACCTTC	CASSGNSQYYGYTF
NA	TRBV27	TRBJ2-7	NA	TGTGCCAGCAGGACTGGACAGTACGAGCAGTACTTC	CASRTGQYEQYF
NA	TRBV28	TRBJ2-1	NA	TGTGCCAGCATGGGGCCGCCAAACAATGAGCAGTTCTTC	CASMGPPNNEQFF
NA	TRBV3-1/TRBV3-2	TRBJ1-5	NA	TGTGCCAGCAGCGACGACAGGAATCAGCCCCAGCATTTT	CASSDDRNQPQHF
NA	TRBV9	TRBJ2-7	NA	TGTGCCAGCAGCGTAGATGGGGCAGGGGTTGGCGAGCAGTACTTC	CASSVDGAGVGEQYF
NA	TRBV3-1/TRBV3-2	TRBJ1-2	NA	TGTGCCAGCAGCCAAGGATCGAGAGGTGGCTACACCTTC	CASSQGSRGGYTF
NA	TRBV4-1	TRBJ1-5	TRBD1	TGCGCCAGCAGCCAAGATCGGGACAGGAGTAATAGCAATCAGCCCCAGCATTTT	CASSQDRDRSNSNQPQHF
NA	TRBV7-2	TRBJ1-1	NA	TGTGCCAGCAGCGGACTGGGCATGAACACTGAAGCTTTCTTT	CASSGLGMNTEAFF
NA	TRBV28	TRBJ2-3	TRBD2	TGTGCCAGCAGTAAGTCGGGGGGGTCCGGGGCTAGCTATTTT	CASSKSGGSGASYF
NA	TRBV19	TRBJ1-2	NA	TGTGCCAGTAGGTGGGGCGGGATCGAAGGCTACACCTTC	CASRWGGIEGYTF
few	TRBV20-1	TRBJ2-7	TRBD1	TGCAGTGCTAGTGCGTTGGACAGGCAGTACGAGCAGTACTTC	CSASALDRQYEQYF
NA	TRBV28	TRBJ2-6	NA	TGTGCCAGCACCGGAGCAGGGGCTGGGGCCAACGTCCTGACTTTC	CASTGAGAGANVLTF
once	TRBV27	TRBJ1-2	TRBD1	TGTGCCAGCAGTTCGACAGGGGGCGATGGCTACACCTTC	CASSSTGGDGYTF
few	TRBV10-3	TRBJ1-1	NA	TGTGCCATCTCAGCCGCCAGCGGGGGCGACACTGAAGCTTTCTTT	CAISAASGGDTEAFF
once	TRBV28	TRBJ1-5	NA	TGTGCCAGCGACACTCAGCTCAATCAGCCCCAGCATTTT	CASDTQLNQPQHF
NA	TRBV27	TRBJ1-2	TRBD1	TGTGCCAGCAGTCCAGGGACAGGTTCTAACTATGGCTACACCTTC	CASSPGTGSNYGYTF
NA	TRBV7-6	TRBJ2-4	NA	TGTGCCAGCAGCTCAAGCACTAGCTGGGACAAAAACATTCAGTACTTC	CASSSSTSWDKNIQYF
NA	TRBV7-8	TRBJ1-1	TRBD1	TGTGCCAGCAGCCGCGGGACAGGGGAGGTCGCTTTCTTT	CASSRGTGEVAFF
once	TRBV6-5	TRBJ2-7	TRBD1	TGTGCCAGCGGAACGGACAGGGGAGCCTACGAGCAGTACTTC	CASGTDRGAYEQYF
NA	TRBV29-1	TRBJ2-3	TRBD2	TGCAGCGTTGGCGGGAGGGTGGATACGCAGTATTTT	CSVGGRVDTQYF
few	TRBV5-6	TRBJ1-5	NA	TGTGCCAGCAGCCCTGGGCAGGGAGGACAGCCCCAGCATTTT	CASSPGQGGQPQHF
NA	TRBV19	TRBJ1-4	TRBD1	TGTGCCAGTAGGGACAGGAGGAACGGTAATGAAAAACTGTTTTTT	CASRDRRNGNEKLFF
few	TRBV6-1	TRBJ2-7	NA	TGTGCCAGCAGTGAACAGGAAAGATCAAGGCAGTACTTC	CASSEQERSRQYF
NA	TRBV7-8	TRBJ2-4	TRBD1	TGTGCCAGCAGCTTAGTAGGAGTCGGGACAGATATAGCCAAAAACATTCAGTACTTC	CASSLVGVGTDIAKNIQYF
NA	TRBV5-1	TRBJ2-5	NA	TGCGCCAGCAGCTTGGTCCTCCAAGAGACCCAGTACTTC	CASSLVLQETQYF
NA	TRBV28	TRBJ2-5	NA	TGTGCCAGTTGGGGGCAAATTGGGGAGACCCAGTACTTC	CASWGQIGETQYF